This T cell receptor (beta chain) was sequenced for a study of cytomegalovirus exposure and HLA in healthy donors. Study information: Out of approximately 400 genotyped donors, approximately 84% belonged to the Caucasian-associated ancestry cluster. Study-level findings and limits: A cluster of highly shared sequence variants was likely a sequencing artifact. Indistinguishable V segments, including TRBV6-2 and TRBV6-3, were excluded. Trimming of TCR beta V- and J-genes showed a link, identified in a later analysis, to a missense DCLRE1C variant.

PCR employed 60 Vbeta and 13 Jbeta primers. Only in-frame clones appear in the TCRdb table, and some are missing; sequencing was by immunoSEQ multiplex PCR. Here the sample spans approximately 37,000 clones, roughly 81% being singletons. In its sample, this clone was seen once. Its matching antigen is unknown. Looked up from germline, CDR1 is SGHRS and CDR2 is YFSETQ. Trimming pared 4 bases from V and 4 bases from J, leaving 15 bases between. The CDR3 runs to 16 residues. The clonotype was recovered from a young man in good health and CMV-seronegative. V gene TRBV5-1 combines with J gene TRBJ2-6; tentatively, D is TRBD2 (5 bases). The sequenced sample consisted of PBMCs. CDR3 residues: CASSPGAPGGANVLTF. The CDR3 nucleotides read TGCGCCAGCAGCCCGGGTGCTCCGGGAGGGGCCAACGTCCTGACTTTC.